The clone carrying this TCR beta chain has at least ten counts. Its cognate antigen is unknown. The source of the sample is a study of human T cells and chemical hapten exposure. Study outcomes and limitations: TCRs at a frequency above 1 in 1000 stayed unchanged with DPC sensitization.

The time point here: patch test 1, 2 weeks after DPC sensitization. Treatment denoted: therapeutic diphenylcyclopropenone sensitization with weekly scalp DPC. Ahead of applying each patch test, blood was sampled. The library tagged individual cDNA molecules with unique molecular identifiers. Original processing notes: Per sample, the median was around 100,000 TCRs, with values from roughly 23,000 to 640,000. Each CDR3 protein is one row after TCRdb ran MiXCR on the RACE reads. TCRdb assigned the V and J calls; the authors' analysis was not used. The table records just under 350,000 distinct CDR3 sequences, under 8% of them present only once. The source is a woman aged 18-30 years with alopecia areata. Some clones in this sample may be carry-over from other donors' samples. Sample: whole blood, taken in connection with sensitization to the hapten diphenylcyclopropenone (DPC).

The CDR3 loop is CASSFIQNEQFF. The CDR3 DNA reads as TGTGCCAGCAGCTTCATCCAAAATGAGCAGTTCTTC. This chain connects TRBV5-6 to TRBJ2-1, with D uncertain. V lost 2 bases, J lost 7 bases, and 7 bases lay in between. CDR3 length: 12 amino acids. Per the germline V gene, CDR1 is SGHDT and CDR2 is YYEEEE.